This TCR beta chain is from a study of breast tumors, draining lymph nodes, adjacent tissues. Whole-study results and caveats: Luminal-like breast cancer showed significantly greater tumor-nontumor repertoire similarity than basal-like breast cancer did.

Samples came from axillary lymph nodes draining the breast cancer. TCRdb re-called the multiplex PCR reads through MiXCR, storing one row per CDR3 protein. The data contain roughly 130,000 distinct CDR3 sequences, less than 20% of them singletons. A note on this clonotype: Antigen: not known. Possible read error: a much larger clone is one base away.

Source material: axillary lymph node tissue. The receptor was derived from a female donor with breast cancer. Some clones in this sample may be carry-over from other donors' samples.

The CDR3 spells CSAANPEGEVEYEQYF. In DNA form, the CDR3 reads TGCAGTGCTGCAAACCCCGAGGGGGAGGTGGAGTACGAGCAGTACTTC. The rearrangement joins TRBV20-1 to TRBJ2-7, with D possibly called TRBD1 or TRBD2 (6 bases each). The CDR3 totals 16 residues. The V end lost 5 bases, the J end lost 4 bases, and 24 bases lay between the germline ends. Per germline, CDR1 DFQATT and CDR2 SNEGSKA (reference sequence).